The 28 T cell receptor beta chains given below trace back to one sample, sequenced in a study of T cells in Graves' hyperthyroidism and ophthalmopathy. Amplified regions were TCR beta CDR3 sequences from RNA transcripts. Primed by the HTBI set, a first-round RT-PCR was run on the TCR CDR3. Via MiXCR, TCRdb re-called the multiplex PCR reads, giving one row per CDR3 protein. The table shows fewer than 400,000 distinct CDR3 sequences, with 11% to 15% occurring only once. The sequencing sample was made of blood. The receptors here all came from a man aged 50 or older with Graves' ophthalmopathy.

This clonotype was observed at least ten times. In DNA, the CDR3 is TGTGCCAGCAGTTACTCTGTCACGACCACCGGAACAGATACGCAGTATTTT. This encodes CASSYSVTTTGTDTQYF. V is TRBV6-6 and J is TRBJ2-3; D is unclear. V lost 0 bases and J 3 bases, leaving 16 bases between the germline ends. Germline V gives CDR1 MNHNY, CDR2 SVGAGI (reference sequence). The CDR3 loop spans 17 amino acids.

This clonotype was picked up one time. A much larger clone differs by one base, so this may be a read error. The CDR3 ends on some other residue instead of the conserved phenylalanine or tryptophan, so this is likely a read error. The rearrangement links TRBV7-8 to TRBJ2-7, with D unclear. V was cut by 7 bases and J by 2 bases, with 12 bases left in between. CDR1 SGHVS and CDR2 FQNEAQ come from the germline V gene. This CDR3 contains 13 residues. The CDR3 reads CASTKDTTYEQYS. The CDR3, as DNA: TGTGCCAGCACGAAGGATACAACCTACGAGCAGTACTCC.

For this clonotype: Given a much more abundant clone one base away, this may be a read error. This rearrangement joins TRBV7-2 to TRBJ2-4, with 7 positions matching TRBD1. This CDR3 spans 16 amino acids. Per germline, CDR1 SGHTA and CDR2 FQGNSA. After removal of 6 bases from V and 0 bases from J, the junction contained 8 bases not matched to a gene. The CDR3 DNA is TGTGCCAGCAGATTATTTGGGACAGTAGCCAAAAACATTCAGTACTTC. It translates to CASRLFGTVAKNIQYF.

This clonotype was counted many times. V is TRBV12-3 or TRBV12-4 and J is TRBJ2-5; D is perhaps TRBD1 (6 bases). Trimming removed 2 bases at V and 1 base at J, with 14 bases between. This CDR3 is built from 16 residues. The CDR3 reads CASSLRTGSGQETQYF. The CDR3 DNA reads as TGTGCCAGCAGTTTAAGAACAGGGTCCGGCCAAGAGACCCAGTACTTC.

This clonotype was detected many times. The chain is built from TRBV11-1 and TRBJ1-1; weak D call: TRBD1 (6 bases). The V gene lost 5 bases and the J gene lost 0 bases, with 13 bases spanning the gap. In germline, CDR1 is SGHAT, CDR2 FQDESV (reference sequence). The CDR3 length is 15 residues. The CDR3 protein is CASSKNRALNTEAFF. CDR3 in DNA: TGTGCCAGCAGCAAAAACAGGGCCTTGAACACTGAAGCTTTCTTT.

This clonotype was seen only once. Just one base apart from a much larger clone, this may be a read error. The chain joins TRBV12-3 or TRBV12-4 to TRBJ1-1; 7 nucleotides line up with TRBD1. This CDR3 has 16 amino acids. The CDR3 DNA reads TGTGCCAGCAGTCTCAACCGGGACAGAAAGAACACTGAAACTTTCTTT. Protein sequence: CASSLNRDRKNTETFF.

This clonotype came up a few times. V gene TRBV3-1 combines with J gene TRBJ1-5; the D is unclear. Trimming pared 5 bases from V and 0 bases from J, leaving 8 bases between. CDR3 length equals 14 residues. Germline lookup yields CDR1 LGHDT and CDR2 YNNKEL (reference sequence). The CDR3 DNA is TGTGCCAGCAGCAACTACCCTAGCAATCAGCCCCAGCATTTT. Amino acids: CASSNYPSNQPQHF.

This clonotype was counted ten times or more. In DNA, the CDR3 is TGTGCCAGCAGCCCTAGCTGGGACGAGCAGTACTTC. This translates into CASSPSWDEQYF. This chain joins TRBV9 and TRBJ2-7; the D gene is possibly TRBD2 (5 bases). CDR1 SGDLS and CDR2 YYNGEE come from the germline V gene. Trimming took 4 bases from V and 5 from J, leaving 10 bases between them. The CDR3 length is 12 residues. Using reference TRBV9 and TRBJ2-7 for the parts outside the CDR3, the full variable domain is DSGVTQTPKHLITATGQRVTLRCSPRSGDLSVYWYQQSLDQGLQFLIQYYNGEERAKGNILERFSAQQFPDLHSELNLSSLELGDSALYFCASSPSWDEQYFGPGTRLTVT.

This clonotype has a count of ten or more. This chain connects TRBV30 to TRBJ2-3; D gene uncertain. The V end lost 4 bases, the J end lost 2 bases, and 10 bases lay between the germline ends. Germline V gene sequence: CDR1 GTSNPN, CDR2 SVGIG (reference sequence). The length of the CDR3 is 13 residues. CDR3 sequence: CAWNRAPTDTQYF. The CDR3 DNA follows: TGTGCCTGGAACCGGGCCCCCACAGATACGCAGTATTTT.

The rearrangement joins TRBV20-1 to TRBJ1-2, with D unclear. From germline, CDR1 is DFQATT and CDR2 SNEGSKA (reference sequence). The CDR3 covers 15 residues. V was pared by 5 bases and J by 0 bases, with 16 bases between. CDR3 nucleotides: TGCAGTGCTCCGGATTCCTCTTTATCTAACTATGGCTACACCTTC. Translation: CSAPDSSLSNYGYTF.

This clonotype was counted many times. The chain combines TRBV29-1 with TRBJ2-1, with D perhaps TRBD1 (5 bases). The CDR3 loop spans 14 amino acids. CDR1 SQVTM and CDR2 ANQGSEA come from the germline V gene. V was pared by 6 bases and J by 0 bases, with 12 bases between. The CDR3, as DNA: TGCAGCGTAGACAGAGACAGCTCCTACAATGAGCAGTTCTTC. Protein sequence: CSVDRDSSYNEQFF.

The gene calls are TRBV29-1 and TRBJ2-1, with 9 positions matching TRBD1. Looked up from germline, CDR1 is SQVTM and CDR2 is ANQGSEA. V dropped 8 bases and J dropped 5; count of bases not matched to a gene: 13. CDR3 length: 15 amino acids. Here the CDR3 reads CSSGRGTGNHNEQFF. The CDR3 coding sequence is TGCAGCTCGGGACGGGGGACAGGGAATCACAATGAGCAGTTCTTC.

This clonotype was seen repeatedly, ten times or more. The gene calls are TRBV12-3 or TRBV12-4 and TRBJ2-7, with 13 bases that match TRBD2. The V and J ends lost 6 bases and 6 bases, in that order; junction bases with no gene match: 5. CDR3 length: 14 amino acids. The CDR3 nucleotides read TGTGCCAGCAGCCCCGGGACTAGCGGGACCGAGCAGTACTTC. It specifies CASSPGTSGTEQYF.

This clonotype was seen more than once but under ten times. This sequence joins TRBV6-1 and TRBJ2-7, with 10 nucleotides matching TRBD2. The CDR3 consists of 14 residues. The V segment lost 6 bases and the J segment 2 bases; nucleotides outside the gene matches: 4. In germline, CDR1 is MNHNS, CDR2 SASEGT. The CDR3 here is CASRRTSGPYEQYF. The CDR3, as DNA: TGTGCCAGCAGGCGGACTAGCGGACCCTACGAGCAGTACTTC.

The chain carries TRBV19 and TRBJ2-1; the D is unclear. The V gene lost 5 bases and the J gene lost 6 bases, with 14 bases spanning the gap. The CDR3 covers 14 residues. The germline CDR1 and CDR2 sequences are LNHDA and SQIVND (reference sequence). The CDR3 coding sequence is TGTGCCAGTAGTCCGGTTAGGCTCGGCAATGAGCAGTTCTTC. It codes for CASSPVRLGNEQFF.

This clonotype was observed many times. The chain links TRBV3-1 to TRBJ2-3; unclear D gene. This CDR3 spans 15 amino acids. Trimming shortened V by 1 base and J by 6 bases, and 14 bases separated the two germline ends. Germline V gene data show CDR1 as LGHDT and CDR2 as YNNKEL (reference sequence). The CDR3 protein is CASSQVPPSGDTQYF. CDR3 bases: TGTGCCAGCAGCCAAGTGCCCCCCTCCGGTGATACGCAGTATTTT.

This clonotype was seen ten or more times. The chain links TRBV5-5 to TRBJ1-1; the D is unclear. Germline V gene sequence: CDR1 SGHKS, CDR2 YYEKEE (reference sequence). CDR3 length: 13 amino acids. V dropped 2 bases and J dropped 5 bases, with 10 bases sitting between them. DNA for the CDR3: TGTGCCAGCAGCTTAGTCCTGGAGACTGAAGCTTTCTTT. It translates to CASSLVLETEAFF.

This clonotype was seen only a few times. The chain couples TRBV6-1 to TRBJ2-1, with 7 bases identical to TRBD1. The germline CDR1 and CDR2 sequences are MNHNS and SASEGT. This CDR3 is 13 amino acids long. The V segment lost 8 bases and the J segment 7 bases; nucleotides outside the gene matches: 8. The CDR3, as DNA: TGTGCCAGCGGCAGGGGGATTACGAATGAGCAGTTCTTC. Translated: CASGRGITNEQFF.

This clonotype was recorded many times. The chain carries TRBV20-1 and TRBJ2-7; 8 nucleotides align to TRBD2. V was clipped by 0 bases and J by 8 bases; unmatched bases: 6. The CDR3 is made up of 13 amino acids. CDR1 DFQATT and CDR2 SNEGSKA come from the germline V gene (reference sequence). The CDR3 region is CSARDVREEKQYF. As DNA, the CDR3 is TGCAGTGCTAGAGATGTGCGGGAGGAAAAGCAGTACTTC.

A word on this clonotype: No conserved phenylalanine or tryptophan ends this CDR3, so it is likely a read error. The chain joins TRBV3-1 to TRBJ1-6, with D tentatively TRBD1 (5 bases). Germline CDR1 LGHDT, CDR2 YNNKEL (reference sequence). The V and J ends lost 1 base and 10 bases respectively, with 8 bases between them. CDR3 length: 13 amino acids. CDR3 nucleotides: TGTGCCAGCAGCCAAGTGGGGGAATCACCCCTCCACCTT. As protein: CASSQVGESPLHL.

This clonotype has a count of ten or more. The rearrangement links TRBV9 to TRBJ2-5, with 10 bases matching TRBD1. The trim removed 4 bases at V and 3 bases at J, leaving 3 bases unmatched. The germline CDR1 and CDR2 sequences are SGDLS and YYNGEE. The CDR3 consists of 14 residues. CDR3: CASSRGTGEETQYF. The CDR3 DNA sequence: TGTGCCAGCAGCCGAGGGACAGGGGAAGAGACCCAGTACTTC. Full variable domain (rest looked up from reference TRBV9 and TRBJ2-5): DSGVTQTPKHLITATGQRVTLRCSPRSGDLSVYWYQQSLDQGLQFLIQYYNGEERAKGNILERFSAQQFPDLHSELNLSSLELGDSALYFCASSRGTGEETQYFGPGTRLLVL.

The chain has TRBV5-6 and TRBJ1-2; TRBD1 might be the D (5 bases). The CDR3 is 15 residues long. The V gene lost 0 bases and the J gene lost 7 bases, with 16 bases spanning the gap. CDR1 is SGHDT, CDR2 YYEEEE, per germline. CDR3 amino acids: CASSLDGGTLGGYTF. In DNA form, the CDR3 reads TGTGCCAGCAGCTTGGACGGGGGGACCTTGGGTGGCTACACCTTC.

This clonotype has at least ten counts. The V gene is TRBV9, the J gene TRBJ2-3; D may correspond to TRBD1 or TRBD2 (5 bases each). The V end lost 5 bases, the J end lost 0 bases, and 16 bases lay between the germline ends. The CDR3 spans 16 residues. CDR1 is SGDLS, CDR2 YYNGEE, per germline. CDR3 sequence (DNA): TGTGCCAGCAGTCCCGGGACGGGATCTAGCACAGATACGCAGTATTTT. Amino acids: CASSPGTGSSTDTQYF.

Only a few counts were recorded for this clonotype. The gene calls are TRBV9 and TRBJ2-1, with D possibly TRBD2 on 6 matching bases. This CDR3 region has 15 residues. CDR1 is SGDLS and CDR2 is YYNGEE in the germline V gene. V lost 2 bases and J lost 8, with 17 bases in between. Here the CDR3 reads CASSVGTGVADEQFF. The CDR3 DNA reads TGTGCCAGCAGCGTCGGGACGGGAGTAGCAGATGAGCAGTTCTTC.

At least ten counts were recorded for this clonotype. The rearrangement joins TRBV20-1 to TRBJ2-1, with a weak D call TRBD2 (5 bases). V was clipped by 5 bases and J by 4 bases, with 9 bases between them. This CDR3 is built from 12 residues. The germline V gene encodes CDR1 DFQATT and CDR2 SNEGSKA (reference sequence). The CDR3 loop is CSAALGYNEQFF. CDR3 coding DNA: TGCAGTGCTGCACTAGGATACAATGAGCAGTTCTTC.

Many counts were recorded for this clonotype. The CDR3 loop reads CASSLVGEGHGTGELFF. CDR3 DNA sequence: TGCGCCAGCAGCTTGGTGGGGGAGGGCCACGGCACCGGGGAGCTGTTTTTT. The chain recombines TRBV5-1 with TRBJ2-2; 7 bases agree with TRBD2. J was trimmed by 4 bases and V by 0 bases; bases with no gene match: 9. This CDR3 has 17 residues. The V gene's germline CDR1 is SGHRS and CDR2 YFSETQ.

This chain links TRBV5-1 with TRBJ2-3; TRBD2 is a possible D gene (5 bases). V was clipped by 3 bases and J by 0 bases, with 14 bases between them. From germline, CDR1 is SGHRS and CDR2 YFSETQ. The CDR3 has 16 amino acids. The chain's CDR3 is CASSSEGRTSTDTQYF. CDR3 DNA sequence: TGCGCCAGCAGCTCTGAGGGCCGTACTAGCACAGATACGCAGTATTTT.

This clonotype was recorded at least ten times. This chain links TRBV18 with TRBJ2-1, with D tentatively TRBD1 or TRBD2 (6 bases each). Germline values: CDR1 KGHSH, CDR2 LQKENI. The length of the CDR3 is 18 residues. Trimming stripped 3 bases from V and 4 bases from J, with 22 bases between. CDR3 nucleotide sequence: TGTGCCAGCTCACCCGTGCCTAATAGCGGAGGGACATACAATGAGCAGTTCTTC. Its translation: CASSPVPNSGGTYNEQFF. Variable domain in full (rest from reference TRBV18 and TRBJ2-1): NAGVMQNPRHLVRRRGQEARLRCSPMKGHSHVYWYRQLPEEGLKFMVYLQKENIIDESGMPKERFSAEFPKEGPSILRIQQVVRGDSAAYFCASSPVPNSGGTYNEQFFGPGTRLTVL.